A selection of T cell receptor beta chains follows, all from one sample in a study of T-cell memory formation after mild COVID-19. TCRdb used MiXCR to reprocess the 5' RACE reads, holding one entry per CDR3 protein. In the table there are more than 450,000 distinct CDR3 sequences, under 20% of which are singletons. Sequencing input: PBMCs or a T cell subset sorted from them (not recorded which). Receptor source: an adult woman who had mild COVID-19 (a few samples of this study predate the infection). Cell type and time point are not known. CDR3s include the opening cysteine and the closing phenylalanine or tryptophan. The order of the fields is V gene, J gene, clone size, CDR3 protein. Clone size is stated in some rows and not others, as once, few, many or a class when expanded.

V gene: TRBV10-3
J gene: TRBJ2-1
clone size: NA
CDR3 protein: CAISQSNEQFF

V gene: TRBV5-1
J gene: TRBJ1-1
clone size: many
CDR3 protein: CASRWFLGEMNTEAFF

V gene: TRBV12-3/TRBV12-4
J gene: TRBJ1-1
clone size: once
CDR3 protein: CASRGTGARYTEAFF

V gene: TRBV7-9
J gene: TRBJ1-2
clone size: few
CDR3 protein: CASSLARGAGYGYTF

V gene: TRBV20-1
J gene: TRBJ2-2
clone size: few
CDR3 protein: CSASGHQRDTGELFF

V gene: TRBV12-3/TRBV12-4
J gene: TRBJ2-1
clone size: NA
CDR3 protein: CASSPLAGVPNEQFF

V gene: TRBV7-7
J gene: TRBJ2-7
clone size: NA
CDR3 protein: CASSLYAGGTYEQYF

V gene: TRBV20-1
J gene: TRBJ1-5
clone size: few
CDR3 protein: CSALMRTRSQPQHF

V gene: TRBV12-3/TRBV12-4
J gene: TRBJ1-1
clone size: NA
CDR3 protein: CASSFPGHTEAFF

V gene: TRBV20-1
J gene: TRBJ1-2
clone size: NA
CDR3 protein: CSARRQGHYGYTF

V gene: TRBV7-2
J gene: TRBJ1-2
clone size: NA
CDR3 protein: CASSTPTPPGDGYTF

V gene: TRBV19
J gene: TRBJ2-1
clone size: NA
CDR3 protein: CASSMARTGYNEQFF

V gene: TRBV29-1
J gene: TRBJ2-3
clone size: NA
CDR3 protein: CSVRQGTSSTDTQYF

V gene: TRBV6-4
J gene: TRBJ1-1
clone size: NA
CDR3 protein: CASNRTGIMNTEAFF

V gene: TRBV20-1
J gene: TRBJ2-7
clone size: NA
CDR3 protein: CSASHRIPYEQYF